Following are 29 T cell receptor beta chains from one sample sequenced in a study of cytomegalovirus exposure and HLA in healthy donors. Assay: immunoSEQ multiplex PCR; the TCRdb copy retains only in-frame clones and omits some. This table holds 150,000 to 250,000 clones, 80% to 90% found once. Sequencing used PBMCs. These TCRs come from a woman in her 30s in good health and CMV-seropositive.

This CDR3 reads CASSPRGDRVFNEQFF. The DNA for the CDR3 is TGTGCCAGCAGCCCACGGGGGGACAGGGTGTTCAATGAGCAGTTCTTC. The chain employs TRBV9 and TRBJ2-1, with TRBD1 identical over 9 bases. Trimming removed 4 bases from V and 6 bases from J; junction bases left unmatched: 11. Looked up from germline, CDR1 is SGDLS and CDR2 is YYNGEE. The CDR3 is 16 amino acids.

The chain uses TRBV19 and TRBJ1-3; 9 bases fit TRBD1. Germline V CDR1 and CDR2: LNHDA, SQIVND (reference sequence). This CDR3 is 15 amino acids long. Trimming removed 4 bases from V and 4 bases from J; junction bases left unmatched: 5. The CDR3 nucleotides read TGTGCCAGTAGTAACACCGGGACAGGGGGAAACACCATATATTTT. It translates to CASSNTGTGGNTIYF.

In this sample, this clone turned up a few times. The chain has TRBV27 and TRBJ2-3; TRBD1 aligns across 9 bases. Germline V gene data show CDR1 as MNHEY and CDR2 as SMNVEV (reference sequence). The J segment lost 7 bases and the V segment lost 5 bases, leaving 13 bases of the junction unmatched. There are 16 residues in the CDR3. The DNA of the CDR3 is TGTGCCAGCAGTATTATGTCACAGGGGGCGACTAATACGCAGTATTTT. Protein: CASSIMSQGATNTQYF.

This chain connects TRBV29-1 to TRBJ1-2; no definite D call. V dropped 3 bases and J dropped 7 bases, with 15 bases sitting between them. From germline, CDR1 is SQVTM and CDR2 ANQGSEA. This CDR3 contains 13 residues. The CDR3 protein is CSVESYGGAGYTF. CDR3 sequence (DNA): TGCAGCGTTGAGTCTTATGGAGGAGCTGGCTACACCTTC.

The chain is built from TRBV9 and TRBJ2-3, with 9 positions matching TRBD2. The V segment lost 4 bases and the J segment 3 bases; nucleotides outside the gene matches: 6. CDR3 size: 15 residues. Germline loops: CDR1 SGDLS, CDR2 YYNGEE. The CDR3 nucleotides are TGTGCCAGCAGCTACCTAGCGGGGACGACAGATACGCAGTATTTT. Amino acid sequence: CASSYLAGTTDTQYF.

The rearrangement links TRBV5-1 to TRBJ1-2; D is possibly TRBD1 (6 bases). This CDR3 comprises 13 residues. The V gene lost 2 bases and the J gene lost 13 bases, with 18 bases spanning the gap. CDR1 and CDR2 (germline): SGHRS, YFSETQ. The CDR3 coding sequence is TGCGCCAGCAGCTTTGGGGACACCCAAAGGGGCACCTTC. Translating gives CASSFGDTQRGTF.

This clone has just one count. The V call is TRBV5-6, the J call TRBJ1-4, with D tentatively TRBD1 (6 bases). The V gene's germline CDR1 is SGHDT and CDR2 YYEEEE. This CDR3 contains 13 residues. The V end lost 0 bases, the J end lost 8 bases, and 8 bases lay between the germline ends. The CDR3 is CASSLARGEKLFF. In nucleotides, the CDR3 is TGTGCCAGCAGCTTGGCGAGGGGGGAAAAACTGTTTTTT.

The gene calls are TRBV9 and TRBJ2-7, with 9 positions matching TRBD2. After removal of 1 base from V and 3 bases from J, the junction contained 8 bases not matched to a gene. CDR3 size: 16 residues. Germline V gene data show CDR1 as SGDLS and CDR2 as YYNGEE. The CDR3 DNA is TGTGCCAGCAGCGTATCCCAGCGGGAGGAACGCTACGAGCAGTACTTC. It specifies CASSVSQREERYEQYF.

A note on this clone: The junction differs from germline at one of its ends, possibly a read error. The chain employs TRBV7-7 and TRBJ1-2; D is unclear. The CDR3 spans 17 residues. The V gene's germline CDR1 is SSHAT and CDR2 FNYEAQ (reference sequence). The CDR3: CASSLGGLVHWSPGYTF. The CDR3 region has the DNA TGTGCTAGCAGCTTAGGAGGCCTTGTTCATTGGTCGCCTGGCTACACCTTC.

V gene TRBV10-2 combines with J gene TRBJ2-1; TRBD2 matches 10 bases. Germline V gives CDR1 WSHSY, CDR2 SAAADI. The length of the CDR3 is 15 residues. Trimming at V came to 2 bases and at J to 9 bases, leaving 7 bases not matched to a gene. The CDR3 sequence is CASSEPSGRATEQFF. In nucleotides, the CDR3 is TGCGCCAGCAGTGAGCCCAGCGGGAGGGCAACTGAGCAGTTCTTC.

J is TRBJ2-1 and V is TRBV25-1, with 9 bases lining up with TRBD2. CDR1 is MGHDK and CDR2 is SYGVNS in the germline V gene. The CDR3 spans 16 residues. The junction had 9 bases not matched to a gene; V was cut back by 5 bases and J by 4 bases. DNA for the CDR3: TGTGCCAGCAGTTCCACTAGCGGGTATTATTACAATGAGCAGTTCTTC. It specifies CASSSTSGYYYNEQFF.

A word on this clone: A junction end diverges from the germline sequence, so it may reflect a read error. The chain carries TRBV11-2 and TRBJ1-2, with 8 positions matching TRBD1. The germline CDR1 and CDR2 sequences are SGHAT and FQNNGV. The CDR3 loop spans 15 amino acids. The CDR3 here is CASSWARETGDHSFF. The CDR3 DNA reads as TGTGCCAGCAGCTGGGCGCGCGAGACAGGGGACCACTCCTTCTTC. Filled out from reference TRBV11-2 and TRBJ1-2, the complete variable domain reads EAGVAQSPRYKIIEKRQSVAFWCNPISGHATLYWYQQILGQGPKLLIQFQNNGVVDDSQLPKDRFSAERLKGVDSTLKIQPAKLEDSAVYLCASSWARETGDHSFFGSGTRLTVV.

J is TRBJ2-7 and V is TRBV18, with D perhaps matching TRBD2 (6 bases). Per the germline V gene, CDR1 is KGHSH and CDR2 is LQKENI. V shed 6 bases and J shed 0 bases, with 12 bases lying between them. The CDR3 loop spans 14 amino acids. CDR3 loop: CASSPGTHSYEQYF. In nucleotides, the CDR3 is TGTGCCAGCTCTCCCGGGACTCACTCCTACGAGCAGTACTTC.

This chain uses TRBV6-6 with TRBJ2-1, with 9 bases aligning to TRBD1. Germline CDR1 and CDR2: MNHNY and SVGAGI (reference sequence). The CDR3 length is 15 residues. The V gene end was trimmed by 5 bases and the J gene end by 1 base; junction bases not matched to a gene: 3. The CDR3 DNA sequence: TGTGCCAGCAGTACAGGGGGCCGGTCCTACAATGAGCAGTTCTTC. Translation gives CASSTGGRSYNEQFF.

The gene calls are TRBV4-2 and TRBJ2-1; 7 nucleotides match TRBD2. V trimming: 3 bases; J trimming: 5 bases; junction bases outside the gene matches: 7. The CDR3 totals 15 residues. The V gene's germline CDR1 is LGHNA and CDR2 YNFKEQ. CDR3 sequence reads: CASSQAPAGNNEQFF. DNA of the CDR3: TGTGCCAGCAGCCAGGCGCCAGCGGGAAACAATGAGCAGTTCTTC.

This sequence joins TRBV19 and TRBJ1-1, with D tentatively TRBD1 (6 bases). This CDR3 comprises 14 residues. Germline assignment: CDR1 LNHDA and CDR2 SQIVND (reference sequence). Trimming took off 4 bases at V and 1 base at J, with 10 bases between the two ends. As DNA, the CDR3 is TGTGCCAGTAGTAATACAGGGAGGAACACTGAAGCTTTCTTT. Protein sequence: CASSNTGRNTEAFF.

The chain has TRBV6-5 and TRBJ2-7; perhaps TRBD1 as D (5 bases). V gave up 0 bases and J gave up 7 bases, with 13 bases separating them. Germline V gives CDR1 MNHEY, CDR2 SVGAGI. The CDR3 spans 14 residues. The CDR3 region is CASSYSQGMREQYF. The DNA for the CDR3 is TGTGCCAGCAGTTACTCTCAGGGAATGAGGGAGCAGTACTTC.

V usage is TRBV6-5 and J usage is TRBJ2-1, with 13 bases identical to TRBD2. This CDR3 has 15 residues. The ends lost 6 bases at V and 4 bases at J; junction bases unmatched: 3. Germline CDR1 reads MNHEY; CDR2 reads SVGAGI. CDR3 nucleotide sequence: TGTGCCAGCAGCCCGGGACTAGCGGGATACAATGAGCAGTTCTTC. Residues: CASSPGLAGYNEQFF.

The V and J genes are TRBV7-3 and TRBJ2-1; TRBD2 might be the D (5 bases). The V gene lost 7 bases and the J gene lost 9 bases, with 19 bases spanning the gap. Germline lookup yields CDR1 SGHTA and CDR2 FQGTGA. The CDR3 has 14 amino acids. CDR3 sequence reads: CASTPRGGGGEQFF. In nucleotides, the CDR3 is TGTGCCAGCACCCCGCGTGGCGGAGGTGGTGAGCAGTTCTTC.

The table lists this clone with a count of one. The rearrangement uses TRBV29-1 and TRBJ2-7; 9 bases map to TRBD2. The CDR3 sequence is 12 residues long. The V gene's germline CDR1 is SQVTM and CDR2 ANQGSEA. V shed 4 bases, J shed 7 bases, and the junction held 5 bases outside the gene matches. The CDR3 reads CSVAGLAREQYF. The CDR3 coding sequence is TGCAGCGTTGCGGGACTAGCAAGGGAGCAGTACTTC.

The genes are TRBV5-1 and TRBJ2-2, with D uncertain. The CDR3 runs to 17 residues. The V gene lost 4 bases and the J gene lost 0 bases, with 16 bases spanning the gap. Germline V lookup: CDR1 SGHRS, CDR2 YFSETQ. The CDR3 spells CASSNPFGWTNTGELFF. Here the CDR3 DNA reads TGCGCCAGCAGCAACCCGTTCGGGTGGACGAACACCGGGGAGCTGTTTTTT.

The chain has TRBV4-2 and TRBJ2-7; 7 bases align to TRBD2. The CDR3 has 17 residues. Losses at the gene ends were 2 bases for V and 0 bases for J; bases not matched to a gene: 10. Germline CDR1 reads LGHNA; CDR2 reads YNFKEQ. CDR3 sequence (DNA): TGTGCCAGCAGCCAAAGTCTAGCGGTATCTTACTCCTACGAGCAGTACTTC. It specifies CASSQSLAVSYSYEQYF.

The chain couples TRBV28 to TRBJ1-4, with TRBD1 matching 7 bases. The CDR3 loop spans 16 amino acids. J was trimmed by 2 bases and V by 6 bases; bases with no gene match: 9. Germline V gene lookup returns CDR1 MDHEN and CDR2 SYDVKM. For the CDR3, the DNA is TGTGCCAGCAGCTCCCTAAGGGGGCTGACTAATGAAAAACTGTTTTTT. This encodes CASSSLRGLTNEKLFF.

The chain couples TRBV6-6 to TRBJ2-1, with 8 bases identical to TRBD1. Germline lookup yields CDR1 MNHNY and CDR2 SVGAGI (reference sequence). The length of the CDR3 is 15 residues. V lost 6 bases and J lost 1; bases outside the gene matches: 5. For the CDR3, the DNA is TGTGCCAGCAGCCCCAGACAGGGGTCCTACAATGAGCAGTTCTTC. Protein: CASSPRQGSYNEQFF.

The V call is TRBV9, the J call TRBJ1-2; 8 bases align to TRBD1. V trimming: 4 bases; J trimming: 4 bases; junction bases outside the gene matches: 12. Germline CDR1 reads SGDLS; CDR2 reads YYNGEE. This CDR3 spans 16 amino acids. The CDR3 sequence: CASSPPRGPGGYGYTF. DNA of the CDR3: TGTGCCAGCAGCCCTCCCAGGGGGCCGGGTGGCTATGGCTACACCTTC.

The V call is TRBV19, the J call TRBJ1-2; 7 nucleotides match TRBD1. CDR1 is LNHDA and CDR2 is SQIVND in the germline V gene (reference sequence). The CDR3 is 14 amino acids. With 5 bases clipped from V and 4 bases from J, the junction kept 7 bases outside the gene matches. CDR3 residues: CASSGQGGPYGYTF. The CDR3 DNA sequence: TGTGCCAGTAGTGGGCAGGGGGGCCCCTATGGCTACACCTTC.

The CDR3, as DNA: TGTGCCAGCAGTTACTGGGAGGCTAGCGAGATTCAGTATTTT. Translated, it gives CASSYWEASEIQYF. The chain couples TRBV6-5 to TRBJ2-3; a possible D gene is TRBD2 (6 bases). This CDR3 comprises 14 residues. V lost 1 base and J 12 bases, leaving 17 bases between the germline ends. The germline V gene has CDR1 MNHEY and CDR2 SVGAGI.

The chain combines TRBV30 with TRBJ1-5, with 7 positions matching TRBD1. CDR1 is GTSNPN, CDR2 SVGIG, per germline (reference sequence). The CDR3 has 15 residues. Trimming removed 6 bases from V and 1 base from J; junction bases left unmatched: 9. CDR3 nucleotide sequence: TGTGCCTGTTCCCTCCCGGGACAGAGCAATCAGCCCCAGCATTTT. This gives the protein CACSLPGQSNQPQHF.

This sequence joins TRBV4-2 and TRBJ1-2, with D possibly matching TRBD1 (5 bases). This CDR3 contains 16 residues. Germline V gene data show CDR1 as LGHNA and CDR2 as YNFKEQ. V gave up 4 bases and J gave up 5 bases, with 20 bases separating them. DNA for the CDR3: TGTGCCAGCAGCCCTAGAGGAGGGGAAGGCCCATATGGCTACACCTTC. This sequence encodes CASSPRGGEGPYGYTF.